A selection of T cell receptor beta chains follows, all from one sample in a study of quantifying T cell responses using KT2 cells. One entry per CDR3 protein, called by TCRdb with MiXCR from the UMI-ligation and nested PCR reads. The sample has under 35,000 distinct CDR3 sequences; 10% are singletons. The sample consisted of PBMCs spiked with cells of the T cell clone KT2. These receptors were obtained from a human donor. Both conserved end residues are part of each CDR3. Each record gives: J gene, D gene, V gene, clone size, CDR3 DNA, CDR3 protein. D genes are given only for firm matches. Only part of the rows carry a size: once, few, many, or a class if the clone is expanded.

J: TRBJ1-2; D: .; V: TRBV29-1; size: many; DNA: TGCAGCGTTGACATGGGGGGCTACACCTTC; CDR3: CSVDMGGYTF
J: TRBJ2-7; D: .; V: TRBV6-4; size: few; DNA: TGTGCCACCAAAGAGTTTAAACAGGAATATGCCTACGAGCAGTACTTC; CDR3: CATKEFKQEYAYEQYF
J: TRBJ1-1; D: TRBD1; V: TRBV29-1; size: medium-sized; DNA: TGCAGCGCTGTACAGGGGGGGGACACTGAAGCTTTCTTT; CDR3: CSAVQGGDTEAFF
J: TRBJ2-5; D: TRBD2; V: TRBV7-2; size: many; DNA: TGTGCCAGCAGCGCTAGCGGGAGGGCCGGGGAGACCCAGTACTTC; CDR3: CASSASGRAGETQYF
J: TRBJ2-5; D: .; V: TRBV7-9; size: many; DNA: TGTGCCAGCAGCCTTCATCCTAATCAAGAGACCCAGTACTTC; CDR3: CASSLHPNQETQYF
J: TRBJ2-2; D: TRBD2; V: TRBV6-1; size: many; DNA: TGTGCCAGCAGTGTAGCGGGGGGCCGTGGGGAGCTGTTTTTT; CDR3: CASSVAGGRGELFF
J: TRBJ1-5; D: .; V: TRBV27; size: many; DNA: TGTGCCAGCATGTCCGTTTATAGCAATCAGCCCCAGCATTTT; CDR3: CASMSVYSNQPQHF
J: TRBJ1-2; D: .; V: TRBV28; size: few; DNA: TGTGCCACCGGCGATCGGGGCTTCTATGGCTACACCTTC; CDR3: CATGDRGFYGYTF
J: TRBJ2-7; D: TRBD2; V: TRBV27; size: few; DNA: TGTGCCAGCATCGGGACTAGCTACGAGCAGTACTTC; CDR3: CASIGTSYEQYF
J: TRBJ2-7; D: .; V: TRBV20-1; size: .; DNA: TGCAGTGCCACGAGCGGCAGCTCCTACGAGCAGTACTTC; CDR3: CSATSGSSYEQYF
J: TRBJ1-6; D: TRBD1; V: TRBV6-1; size: few; DNA: TGTGCCAGCATCCCCGGGACAGATAATTCACCCCTCCACTTT; CDR3: CASIPGTDNSPLHF
J: TRBJ2-5; D: .; V: TRBV29-1; size: few; DNA: TGCAGCGTTCAGAGGTTCCCAGCGATAGGGACCCAGTACTTC; CDR3: CSVQRFPAIGTQYF
J: TRBJ1-5; D: .; V: TRBV27; size: few; DNA: TGTGCCAGCAGTTTAACAGGGCCGGGGCAGCCCCAGCATTTT; CDR3: CASSLTGPGQPQHF
J: TRBJ2-7; D: .; V: TRBV12-3/TRBV12-4; size: many; DNA: TGTGCCAGCAGGGGACCAGGGGCCTACGAGCAGTACTTC; CDR3: CASRGPGAYEQYF
J: TRBJ2-1; D: TRBD1; V: TRBV11-2; size: many; DNA: TGTGCCAGCAGCAGACTTACCGGGACAGGGTCGAGAGTCCCCTACAATGAGCAGTTCTTC; CDR3: CASSRLTGTGSRVPYNEQFF
J: TRBJ2-7; D: TRBD1; V: TRBV7-9; size: .; DNA: TGTGCCAGCAGCGAACGGGACAGGGAAGTGGAAGAGCAGTACTTC; CDR3: CASSERDREVEEQYF
J: TRBJ1-5; D: TRBD1; V: TRBV20-1; size: many; DNA: TGCAGTGCTATGGGCCCGGACAGGGCCAATCAGCCCCAGCATTTT; CDR3: CSAMGPDRANQPQHF
J: TRBJ2-7; D: TRBD1; V: TRBV6-6; size: many; DNA: TGTGCCAGCAGTTACACGCCGGCTACCGGGACAGGGTCCTACGAGCAGTACTTC; CDR3: CASSYTPATGTGSYEQYF
J: TRBJ1-4; D: .; V: TRBV30; size: many; DNA: TGTGCCTGGAGCAACGGATGGCTTTCTAATGAAAAACTGTTTTTT; CDR3: CAWSNGWLSNEKLFF
J: TRBJ2-3; D: TRBD2; V: TRBV10-3; size: .; DNA: TGTGCCATCACTGGGACTAGCGGGGCAGGTAGAGATACGCAGTATTTT; CDR3: CAITGTSGAGRDTQYF
J: TRBJ1-1; D: TRBD1; V: TRBV20-1; size: .; DNA: TGCAGTGCTAGAGATCCCAGGGGGCCGAACACTGAAGCTTTCTTT; CDR3: CSARDPRGPNTEAFF
J: TRBJ2-3; D: .; V: TRBV20-1; size: many; DNA: TGCAGTGCCATAGACCGTCCAGATACGCAGTATTTT; CDR3: CSAIDRPDTQYF
J: TRBJ1-1; D: .; V: TRBV27; size: .; DNA: TGTGCCAGCAGTTTATCGGGGGTTACTGAAGCTTTCTTT; CDR3: CASSLSGVTEAFF
J: TRBJ2-3; D: TRBD1; V: TRBV6-5; size: many; DNA: TGTGCCAGCAGTTATGGGGACAGGGGGGCCACAGATACGCAGTATTTT; CDR3: CASSYGDRGATDTQYF
J: TRBJ1-1; D: .; V: TRBV7-3; size: many; DNA: TGTGCCAGCAGCTTAATGGGATGGAGTGAAGCTTTCTTT; CDR3: CASSLMGWSEAFF
J: TRBJ2-2; D: .; V: TRBV24-1; size: .; DNA: TGTGCCACCAGTGATGAGGGCGGACGCGGGGAGCTGTTTTTT; CDR3: CATSDEGGRGELFF
J: TRBJ1-4; D: .; V: TRBV6-5; size: few; DNA: TGTGCCAGCAGTTACATCCGGAATAATGAAAAACTGTTTTTT; CDR3: CASSYIRNNEKLFF
J: TRBJ1-5; D: .; V: TRBV7-2; size: many; DNA: TGTGCCAGCAGCTTAGGTGGTTATAGCAATCAGCCCCAGCATTTT; CDR3: CASSLGGYSNQPQHF
J: TRBJ1-2; D: .; V: TRBV12-3/TRBV12-4; size: many; DNA: TGTGCCAGCAGTGAGGGGCAACTCTATGGCTACACCTTC; CDR3: CASSEGQLYGYTF
J: TRBJ2-5; D: .; V: TRBV5-1; size: .; DNA: TGCGCCAGCAGCTTATCCCCGACTGGCGGCCAAGAGACCCAGTACTTC; CDR3: CASSLSPTGGQETQYF
J: TRBJ2-3; D: .; V: TRBV9; size: many; DNA: TGTGCCAGCAGCGTAGGGGCGGGGTACACAGATACGCAGTATTTT; CDR3: CASSVGAGYTDTQYF
J: TRBJ1-1; D: TRBD1; V: TRBV5-5; size: few; DNA: TGTGCCAGCAGCTTCTTCCAGGGGGCGAGCGCTGAAGCTTTCTTT; CDR3: CASSFFQGASAEAFF